Sequencing of this TCR beta chain was carried out in a study of blood T cell repertoires in COVID-19. Profiled with immunoSEQ multiplex PCR; TCRdb holds only in-frame clones, not every one. The table has approximately 440,000 clones, roughly 87% seen once. Participants, about 18 to 90 years old, spanned approximately 25 US areas. Germline V gene lookup returns CDR1 MDHEN and CDR2 SYDVKM. The V gene end was trimmed by 5 bases and the J gene end by 3 bases; junction bases not matched to a gene: 10. This CDR3 comprises 16 residues. The rearrangement links TRBV28 to TRBJ1-1; 9 positions match TRBD1. The source is a woman aged 18-29 years who had recovered from COVID-19. The sequenced material came from PBMCs or T cells enriched from blood (not recorded which). The CDR3 sequence: CASSVYRGPGDTEAFF. CDR3 sequence (DNA): TGTGCCAGCAGTGTTTACAGGGGGCCTGGTGACACTGAAGCTTTCTTT.